The present T cell receptor beta chain was sequenced within a study of blood T cell repertoires in COVID-19. Study overall: Acute and convalescent COVID-19 samples came from the United States, Italy and Spain.

Sequencing was performed with immunoSEQ multiplex PCR; in TCRdb, only in-frame clones are kept and a portion is missing. The table has tens of thousands of clones, approximately 80% seen once. Deletions cut 0 bases from V and 5 bases from J, with 11 bases between. The CDR3 is made up of 15 amino acids. The germline V gene has CDR1 KGHSH and CDR2 LQKENI. This sequence joins TRBV18 and TRBJ2-1; a weak D match, TRBD2 (5 bases). The sequenced sample was peripheral blood. This sequence originates from a woman older than 75 with COVID-19, enrolled during active disease. This chain's CDR3 is CASSPPSGTDNEQFF. The CDR3 DNA is TGTGCCAGCTCACCACCGTCGGGAACAGACAATGAGCAGTTCTTC.